Included here is one TCR beta chain sequence, with context. Its recognized antigen is unknown. No much larger clonotype is one base removed from it; base qualities were not supplied. This sample is drawn from a study of beta chain features in type 1 diabetes (dated by TCRdb to the late 2010s). For the wider study: Mean age, gender distribution, total cell number and subset yield were not different between patients and healthy donors. The study compared TCRB repertoires of sorted circulating CD4+ T cell subsets between recently diagnosed type 1 diabetes patients and matched healthy donors. A total of approximately 100 million sorted cells were examined across all samples, and the number of cells per subset was strongly correlated with RNA yield. Whereas all 30 or so donors provided naive and central memory subsets, regulatory and stem cell-like memory subsets were isolated from just 8 patients and about 8 healthy donors.

The entire amount of isolated RNA was reverse transcribed using the High Capacity cDNA Reverse Transcription Kit, so the sequenced TCRB transcripts were expressed ones. Deep immunoSEQ sequencing was performed on naive, central memory and regulatory T cell samples, with an average of about 3.6 million total reads per sample. After sorted cells were lysed in RLT buffer, RNA was extracted with DNase-treated RNeasy Micro or Mini kits, with the choice depending on cell number. Each cell subset was processed on its own to prevent cross-contamination, while patient and healthy donor samples were processed together. The immunoSEQ multiplex PCR was used to amplify TCRB sequences from cDNA, yielding 87-bp fragments that span the CDR3 region. The amplicons were sequenced using the Illumina HiSeq platform. Per the source publication's procedure: PCR bias was computationally corrected using synthetic template baselines, reads within Hamming distance 2 were collapsed, and singletons that could not be merged were discarded. Reads were aligned against IMGT so that V, D and J genes, CDR3 length and insertions or deletions at six rearrangement sites could be assigned. Within each subset, clonotype counts were normalized to sorted cell number, and only after that were true diversity and Gini coefficients computed with the tcR R package. Repertoire sharing was quantified using the overlap coefficient calculated on TCRB nucleotide sequences. Out-of-frame TCRB sequences from naive cells were analyzed as a proxy for the pre-selection repertoire. Drawn from immuneACCESS, this table holds only the in-frame rearrangements with V and J called that TCRdb kept. Clones are partly lost; checked studies trace under half to an unresolved V gene and leave the rest unexplained. V, J and clone size were drawn from that table, and D and trimming were deduced from the DNA. This sample gives 600,000 or so clones in total; more than 13% of them show up just once. The ten largest make up just under 0.04% of the sample.

Each donor gave one peripheral blood draw, averaging approximately 120 mL, which was collected into heparinised tubes. A BD FACSAria II and a panel including CD45RO, CCR7, CD25, CD127, CD95 and CD27 were used to sort naive, central memory, regulatory and stem cell-like memory CD4+ T cells. Every sorted population had a purity above 95%. PBMCs were isolated right away by Lymphoprep density gradient centrifugation and were stained directly, without culture. To minimize batch effects, samples were stained and sorted in pairs, one healthy donor with one patient per experiment. V is shortened by 4 bases, J by 3 bases, and the region joining them spans 6 bases. The CDR3 spans 12 residues, from the cysteine through the phenylalanine. The read is trimmed to its CDR3 DNA, 36 bases read in frame from base 1. CDR1 MGHDK and CDR2 SYGVNS were looked up in the germline V gene. On the study overall, not on this receptor specifically: Because cDNA was sequenced instead of genomic DNA, highly expressing activated cells could be over-represented, though the groups showed no difference in activation or CD3 levels. At VDJ recombination sites, type 1 diabetes patients had fewer insertions and more deleted nucleotides, which implies abnormalities in thymic rearrangement. Naive, central memory and regulatory TCRB repertoires appeared to be more alike among patients than among healthy donors. HLA sub-analyses involved small numbers of individuals, so any influence of HLA type on TCRB rearrangement remained unresolved. Shorter templates might be favored by PCR, yet because patient and control samples were amplified and corrected together, any such skew would affect both groups equally. Type 1 diabetes patients showed a moderate but significant shortening of TCRB CDR3 length in all four CD4+ subsets.

Sample: naive CD4+ T cells from blood. The cell subset or site tag for this specimen amounts to: true naive CD4+ T cells. This receptor chain uses TRBV25-1 and TRBJ2-5; there is no confident call for the D gene. The TCR originated in a man between 18 and 35 years old with type 1 diabetes. Here is the DNA: TGTGCCAGCAGTGTAAATGAAGAGACCCAGTACTTC. Its translation reads: CASSVNEETQYF.